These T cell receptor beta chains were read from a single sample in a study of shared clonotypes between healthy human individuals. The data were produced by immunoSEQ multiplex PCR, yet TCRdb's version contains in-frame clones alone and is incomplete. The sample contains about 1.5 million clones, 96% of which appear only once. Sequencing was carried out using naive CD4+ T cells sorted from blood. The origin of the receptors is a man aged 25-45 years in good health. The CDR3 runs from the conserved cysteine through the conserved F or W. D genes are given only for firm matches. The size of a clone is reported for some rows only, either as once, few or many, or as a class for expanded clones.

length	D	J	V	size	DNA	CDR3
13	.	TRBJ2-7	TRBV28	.	TGTGCCAGCACCTCAGGGGACGGCTACGAGCAGTACTTC	CASTSGDGYEQYF
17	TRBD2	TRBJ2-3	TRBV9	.	TGTGCCAGCAGCTATAGGATAGCGGGCCTTCCCACAGATACGCAGTATTTT	CASSYRIAGLPTDTQYF
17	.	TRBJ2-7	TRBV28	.	TGTGCCAGCAGCCCCTATGGCAGGGGCCTATCTTCCTACGAGCAGTACTTC	CASSPYGRGLSSYEQYF
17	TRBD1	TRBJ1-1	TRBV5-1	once	TGCGCCAGCAGGTCGAAGACAGGGGGGCTCTTGAACACTGAAGCTTTCTTT	CASRSKTGGLLNTEAFF
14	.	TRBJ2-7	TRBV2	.	TGTGCCAGCAGCTTTTTAGCGGAGCCCTACGAGCAGTACTTC	CASSFLAEPYEQYF
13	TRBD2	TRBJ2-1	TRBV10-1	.	TGCGCCAGCAGTACCGGGACTAACAATGAGCAGTTCTTC	CASSTGTNNEQFF
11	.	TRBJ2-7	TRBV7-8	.	TGTGCCAGCAGCTTAAACCTCGAGCAGTACTTC	CASSLNLEQYF
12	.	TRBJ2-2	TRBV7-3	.	TGTGCCAGCAGCGTGCAGGGTGGGGAGCTGTTTTTT	CASSVQGGELFF
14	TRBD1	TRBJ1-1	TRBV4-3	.	TGCGCCAGCAGCTCGGACAGGGGGAGGACTGAAGCTTTCTTT	CASSSDRGRTEAFF
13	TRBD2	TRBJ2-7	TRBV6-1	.	TGTGCCACCCGGACTAGCGGTACCTACGAGCAGTACTTC	CATRTSGTYEQYF
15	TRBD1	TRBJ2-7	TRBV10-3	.	TGTGCCATCAGTGAGTCGAGGACAGGGGGAAACGAGCAGTACTTC	CAISESRTGGNEQYF
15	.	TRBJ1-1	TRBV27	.	TGTGCCAGCAGCGGGGTTGCGGGGGCCGACACTGAAGCTTTCTTT	CASSGVAGADTEAFF
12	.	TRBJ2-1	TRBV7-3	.	TGTGCCAGCTCTTCCCCGGGCGGAGAGCAGTTCTTC	CASSSPGGEQFF
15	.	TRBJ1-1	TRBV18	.	TGTGCCAGCTCATCCCCGGGACTGCTGAACACTGAAGCTTTCTTT	CASSSPGLLNTEAFF
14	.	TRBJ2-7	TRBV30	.	TGTGCCTGGAGAGGGAGTCTCTATTCCTACGAGCAGTACTTC	CAWRGSLYSYEQYF
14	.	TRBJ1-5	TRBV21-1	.	TGTGCCAGCAGCCGGAGGAGGAACAATCAGCCCCAGCATTTT	CASSRRRNNQPQHF
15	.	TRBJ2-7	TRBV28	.	TGTGCCAGCAGTCCTCCCCTGGCGGGACACTACGAGCAGTACTTC	CASSPPLAGHYEQYF
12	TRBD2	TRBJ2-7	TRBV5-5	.	TGTGCCAGCAGTGGGGACTACTACGAGCAGTACTTC	CASSGDYYEQYF
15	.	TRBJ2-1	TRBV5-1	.	TGCGCCAGCAGCCTAGGCGCGGCCTCCTACAATGAGCAGTTCTTC	CASSLGAASYNEQFF